The sequence of this TCR beta chain was determined in a study of graft-versus-host responses after intestinal transplantation. Study at large: All recipients were given anti-thymocyte globulin induction, and tacrolimus and steroids were then administered for around three years. Findings and limits, study-wide: Recipient marrow held GvH clones, some first seen in ileum or blood.

A word on this clone: Its specificity is not known.

V was trimmed by 2 bases and J by 3 bases, leaving 30 bases between them. This CDR3 has 20 residues. The germline V gene has CDR1 SGHRS and CDR2 YFSETQ. Only in-frame clones appear in the TCRdb table, and some are missing; sequencing was by immunoSEQ multiplex PCR. The data hold about 130,000 clones, with 90% to 95% observed a single time. The sample in question was unstimulated CD4+ T cells sorted from spleen or lymph node cells, obtained before intestinal transplant. The TCR comes from a human donor who received an intestinal transplant. This chain connects TRBV5-1 to TRBJ2-7; TRBD1 is a possible D gene (5 bases). Here the CDR3 reads CASSFPSEFDKGRSGYEQYF. In DNA form, the CDR3 reads TGCGCCAGCAGCTTCCCGAGCGAATTTGACAAGGGGCGGTCGGGCTACGAGCAGTACTTC.